The T cell receptor beta chain under discussion was sequenced for a study of technical replicates of blood from several donors. The table lists this clone with a few counts. The method was immunoSEQ multiplex PCR; TCRdb's version includes in-frame clones alone and lacks a portion of them. Of about 83,000 clones in the sample, around 92% were seen once. The origin of this receptor is a human donor in good health. Material for sequencing was T cells isolated from PBMCs.

The CDR3 DNA reads as TGTGCCAGCAGTTTATCTCACTATTCACCCCTCCACTTT. Translation gives CASSLSHYSPLHF. The chain links TRBV27 to TRBJ1-6; D is unclear. V was shortened by 0 bases and J by 8 bases, with 5 bases between the two germline ends. CDR3 length: 13 amino acids. Germline V CDR1 and CDR2: MNHEY, SMNVEV (reference sequence).